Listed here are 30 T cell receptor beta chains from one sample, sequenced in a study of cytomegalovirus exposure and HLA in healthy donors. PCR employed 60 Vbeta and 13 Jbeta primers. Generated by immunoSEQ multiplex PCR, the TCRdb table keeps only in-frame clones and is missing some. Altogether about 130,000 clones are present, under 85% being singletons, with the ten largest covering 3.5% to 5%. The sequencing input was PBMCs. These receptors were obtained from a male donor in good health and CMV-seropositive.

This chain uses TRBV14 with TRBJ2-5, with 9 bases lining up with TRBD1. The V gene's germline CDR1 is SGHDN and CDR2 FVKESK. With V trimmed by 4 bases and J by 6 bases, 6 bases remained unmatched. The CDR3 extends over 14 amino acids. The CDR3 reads CASSPGTGFQTQYF. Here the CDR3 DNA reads TGTGCCAGCAGCCCCGGGACAGGGTTTCAGACCCAGTACTTC.

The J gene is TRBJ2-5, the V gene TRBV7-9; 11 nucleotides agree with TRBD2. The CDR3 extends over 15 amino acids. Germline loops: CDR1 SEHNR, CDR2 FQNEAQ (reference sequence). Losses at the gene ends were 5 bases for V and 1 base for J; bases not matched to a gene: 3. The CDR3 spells CASSPGTSGQETQYF. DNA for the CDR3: TGTGCCAGCAGCCCCGGGACTAGCGGCCAAGAGACCCAGTACTTC.

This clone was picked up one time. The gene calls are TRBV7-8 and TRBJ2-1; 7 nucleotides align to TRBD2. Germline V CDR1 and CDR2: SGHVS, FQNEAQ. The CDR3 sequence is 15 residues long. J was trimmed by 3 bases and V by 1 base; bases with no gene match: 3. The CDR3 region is CASSLGGDYYNEQFF. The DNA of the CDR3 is TGTGCCAGCAGCTTAGGAGGGGACTACTACAATGAGCAGTTCTTC.

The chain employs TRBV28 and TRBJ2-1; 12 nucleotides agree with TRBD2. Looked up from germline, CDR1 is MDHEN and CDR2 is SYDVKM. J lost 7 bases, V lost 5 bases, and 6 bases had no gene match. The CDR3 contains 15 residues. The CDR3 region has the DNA TGTGCCAGCAGTCGACTAGCGGGGGCCCGGAATGAGCAGTTCTTC. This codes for CASSRLAGARNEQFF.

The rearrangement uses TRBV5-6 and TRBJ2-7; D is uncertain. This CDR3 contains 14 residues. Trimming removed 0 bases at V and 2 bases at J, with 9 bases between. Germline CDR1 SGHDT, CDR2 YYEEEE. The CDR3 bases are TGTGCCAGCAGCTTGGGGGCTCCCACCTACGAGCAGTACTTC. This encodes CASSLGAPTYEQYF. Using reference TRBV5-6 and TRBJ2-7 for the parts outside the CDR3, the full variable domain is DAGVTQSPTHLIKTRGQQVTLRCSPKSGHDTVSWYQQALGQGPQFIFQYYEEEERQRGNFPDRFSGHQFPNYSSELNVNALLLGDSALYLCASSLGAPTYEQYFGPGTRLTVT.

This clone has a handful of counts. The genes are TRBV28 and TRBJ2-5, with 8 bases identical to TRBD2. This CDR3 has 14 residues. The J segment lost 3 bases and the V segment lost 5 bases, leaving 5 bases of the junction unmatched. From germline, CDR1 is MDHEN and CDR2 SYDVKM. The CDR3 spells CASSTLAGKETQYF. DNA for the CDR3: TGTGCCAGCAGTACCTTAGCGGGGAAAGAGACCCAGTACTTC. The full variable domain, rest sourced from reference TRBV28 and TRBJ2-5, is DVKVTQSSRYLVKRTGEKVFLECVQDMDHENMFWYRQDPGLGLRLIYFSYDVKMKEKGDIPEGYSVSREKKERFSLILESASTNQTSMYLCASSTLAGKETQYFGPGTRLLVL.

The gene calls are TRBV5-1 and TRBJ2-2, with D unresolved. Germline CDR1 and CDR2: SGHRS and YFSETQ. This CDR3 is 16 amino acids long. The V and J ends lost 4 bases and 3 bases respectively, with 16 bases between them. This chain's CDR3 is CASSPKSPGYTGELFF. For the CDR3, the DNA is TGCGCCAGCAGCCCAAAAAGCCCAGGATACACCGGGGAGCTGTTTTTT.

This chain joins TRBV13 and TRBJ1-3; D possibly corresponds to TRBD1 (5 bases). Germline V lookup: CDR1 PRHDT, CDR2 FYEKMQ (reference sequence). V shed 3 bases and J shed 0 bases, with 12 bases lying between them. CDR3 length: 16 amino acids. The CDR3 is CASSFGQGYSGNTIYF. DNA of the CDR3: TGTGCCAGCAGCTTTGGGCAGGGTTACTCTGGAAACACCATATATTTT.

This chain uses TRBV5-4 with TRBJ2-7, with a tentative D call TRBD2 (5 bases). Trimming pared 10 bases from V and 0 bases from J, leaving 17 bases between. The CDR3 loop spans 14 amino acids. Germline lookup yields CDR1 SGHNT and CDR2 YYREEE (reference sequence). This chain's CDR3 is CASSGSATSYEQYF. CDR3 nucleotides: TGTGCCTCCAGCGGTTCGGCAACCTCCTACGAGCAGTACTTC.

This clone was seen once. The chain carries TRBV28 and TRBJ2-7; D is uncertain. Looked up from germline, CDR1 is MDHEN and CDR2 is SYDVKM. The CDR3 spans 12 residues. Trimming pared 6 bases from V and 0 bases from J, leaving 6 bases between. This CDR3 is CASRFSSYEQYF. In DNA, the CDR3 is TGTGCCAGCAGGTTCAGCTCCTACGAGCAGTACTTC.

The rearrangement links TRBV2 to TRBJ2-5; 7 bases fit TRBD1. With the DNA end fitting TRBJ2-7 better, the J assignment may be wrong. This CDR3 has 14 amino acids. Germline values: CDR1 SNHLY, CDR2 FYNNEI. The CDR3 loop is CASSEQGPSYEQYF. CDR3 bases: TGTGCCAGCAGCGAACAGGGGCCCTCCTACGAGCAGTACTTC.

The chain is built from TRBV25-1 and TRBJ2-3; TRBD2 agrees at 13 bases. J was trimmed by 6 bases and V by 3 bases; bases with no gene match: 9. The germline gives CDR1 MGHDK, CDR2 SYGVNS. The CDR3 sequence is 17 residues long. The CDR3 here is CASSDPVLAGGADTQYF. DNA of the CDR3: TGTGCCAGCAGTGATCCGGTACTAGCGGGAGGGGCTGATACGCAGTATTTT.

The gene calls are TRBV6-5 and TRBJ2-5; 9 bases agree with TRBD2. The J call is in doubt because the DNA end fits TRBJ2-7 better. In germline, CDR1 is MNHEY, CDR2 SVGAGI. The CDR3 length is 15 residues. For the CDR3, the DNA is TGTGCCAGCAGTTCCTGGGCTAGCGGGATCTACGAGCAGTACTTC. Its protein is CASSSWASGIYEQYF.

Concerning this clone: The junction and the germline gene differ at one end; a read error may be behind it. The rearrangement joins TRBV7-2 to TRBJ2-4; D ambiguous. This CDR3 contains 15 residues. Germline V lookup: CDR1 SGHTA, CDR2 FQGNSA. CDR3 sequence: CASSSYMEAKNSQYF. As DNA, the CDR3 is TGTGCCAGCAGCTCCTACATGGAAGCCAAAAACAGTCAGTACTTC.

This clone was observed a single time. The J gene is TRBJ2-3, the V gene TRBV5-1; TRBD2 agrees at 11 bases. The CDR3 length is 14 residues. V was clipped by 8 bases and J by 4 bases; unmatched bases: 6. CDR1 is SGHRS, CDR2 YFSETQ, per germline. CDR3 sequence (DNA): TGCGCCAGTTCCACTAGCGGGAGTCCAGATACGCAGTATTTT. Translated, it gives CASSTSGSPDTQYF.

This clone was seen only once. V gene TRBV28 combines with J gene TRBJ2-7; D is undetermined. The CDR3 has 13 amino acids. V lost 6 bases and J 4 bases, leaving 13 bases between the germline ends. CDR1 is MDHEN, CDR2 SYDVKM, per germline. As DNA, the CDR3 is TGTGCCAGCAGGCTAGAGGTTGGATACGAGCAGTACTTC. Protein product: CASRLEVGYEQYF. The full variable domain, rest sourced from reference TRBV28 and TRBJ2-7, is DVKVTQSSRYLVKRTGEKVFLECVQDMDHENMFWYRQDPGLGLRLIYFSYDVKMKEKGDIPEGYSVSREKKERFSLILESASTNQTSMYLCASRLEVGYEQYFGPGTRLTVT.

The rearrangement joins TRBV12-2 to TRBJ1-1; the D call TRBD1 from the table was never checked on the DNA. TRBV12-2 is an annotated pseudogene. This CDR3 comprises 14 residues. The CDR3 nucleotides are TGTGCAAGTCGCTACGACAGGGGGAACACTGAAGCTTTCTTT. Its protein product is CASRYDRGNTEAFF.

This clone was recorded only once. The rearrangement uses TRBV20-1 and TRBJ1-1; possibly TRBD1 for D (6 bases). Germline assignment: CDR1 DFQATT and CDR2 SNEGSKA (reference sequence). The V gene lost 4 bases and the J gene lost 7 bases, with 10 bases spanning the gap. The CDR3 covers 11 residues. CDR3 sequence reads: CSAIRTDEAFF. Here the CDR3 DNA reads TGCAGTGCTATAAGGACAGATGAAGCTTTCTTT.

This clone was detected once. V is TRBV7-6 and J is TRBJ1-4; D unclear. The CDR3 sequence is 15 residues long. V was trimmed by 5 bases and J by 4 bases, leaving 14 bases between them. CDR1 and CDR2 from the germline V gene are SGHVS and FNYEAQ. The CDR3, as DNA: TGTGCCAGCAGCCTGACCGGGTTCCTTAATGAAAAACTGTTTTTT. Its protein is CASSLTGFLNEKLFF.

This chain's CDR3 is CASSNSGFDSPLHF. The CDR3 bases are TGCGCCAGCAGTAATTCGGGGTTTGATTCACCCCTCCACTTT. This chain links TRBV5-1 with TRBJ1-6; D unclear. Trimming removed 5 bases at V and 8 bases at J, with 14 bases between. This CDR3 region has 14 residues. The germline CDR1 and CDR2 sequences are SGHRS and YFSETQ.

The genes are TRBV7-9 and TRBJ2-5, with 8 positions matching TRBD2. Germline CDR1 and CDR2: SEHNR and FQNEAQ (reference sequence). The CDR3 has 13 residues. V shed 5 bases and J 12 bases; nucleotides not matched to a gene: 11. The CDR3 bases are TGTGCCAGCAGCACCGACGGGGGGGGTATGAAGTACTTC. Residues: CASSTDGGGMKYF.

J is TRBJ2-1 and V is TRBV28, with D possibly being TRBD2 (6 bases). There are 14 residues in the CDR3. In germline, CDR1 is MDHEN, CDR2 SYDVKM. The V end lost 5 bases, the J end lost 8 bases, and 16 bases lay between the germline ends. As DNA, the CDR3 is TGTGCCAGCAGTCATAATACCGGAGGGGATGAGCAGTTCTTC. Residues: CASSHNTGGDEQFF.

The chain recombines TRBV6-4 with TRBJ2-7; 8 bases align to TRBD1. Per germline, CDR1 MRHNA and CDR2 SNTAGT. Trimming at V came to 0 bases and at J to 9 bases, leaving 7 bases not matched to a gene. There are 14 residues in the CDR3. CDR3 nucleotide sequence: TGTGCCAGCAGTGACTCACCCGGACAGGGCTGGCAGTACTTC. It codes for CASSDSPGQGWQYF.

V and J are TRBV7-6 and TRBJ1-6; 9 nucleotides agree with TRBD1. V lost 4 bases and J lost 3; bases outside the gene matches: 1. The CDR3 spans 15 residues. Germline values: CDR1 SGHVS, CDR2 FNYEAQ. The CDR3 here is CASSSGQGYNSPLHF. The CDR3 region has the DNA TGTGCCAGCAGCTCGGGACAGGGCTATAATTCACCCCTCCACTTT.

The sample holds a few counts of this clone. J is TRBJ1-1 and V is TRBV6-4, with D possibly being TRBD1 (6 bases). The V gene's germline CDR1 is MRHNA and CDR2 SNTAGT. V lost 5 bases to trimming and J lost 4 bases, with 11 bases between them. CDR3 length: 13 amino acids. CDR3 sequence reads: CASSTTGTTEAFF. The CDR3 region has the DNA TGTGCCAGCAGTACTACAGGGACCACTGAAGCTTTCTTT.

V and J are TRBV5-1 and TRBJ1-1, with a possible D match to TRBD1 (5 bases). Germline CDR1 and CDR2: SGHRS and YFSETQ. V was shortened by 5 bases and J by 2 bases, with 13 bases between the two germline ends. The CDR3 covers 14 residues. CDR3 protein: CASRMDQGNTEAFF. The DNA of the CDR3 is TGCGCCAGCAGAATGGATCAGGGCAACACTGAAGCTTTCTTT.

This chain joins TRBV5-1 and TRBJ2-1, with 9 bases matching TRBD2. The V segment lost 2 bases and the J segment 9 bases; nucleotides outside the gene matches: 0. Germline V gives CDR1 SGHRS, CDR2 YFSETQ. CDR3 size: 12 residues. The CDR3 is CASSLAGGEQFF. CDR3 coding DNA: TGCGCCAGCAGCTTAGCGGGAGGTGAGCAGTTCTTC.

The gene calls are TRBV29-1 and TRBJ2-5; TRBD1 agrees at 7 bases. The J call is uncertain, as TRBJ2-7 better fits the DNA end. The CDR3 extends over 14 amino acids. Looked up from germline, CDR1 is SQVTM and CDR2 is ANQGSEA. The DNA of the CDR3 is TGCAGCGTAAAAAGGGCTACAGGGGCCTACGAGCAGTACTTC. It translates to CSVKRATGAYEQYF.

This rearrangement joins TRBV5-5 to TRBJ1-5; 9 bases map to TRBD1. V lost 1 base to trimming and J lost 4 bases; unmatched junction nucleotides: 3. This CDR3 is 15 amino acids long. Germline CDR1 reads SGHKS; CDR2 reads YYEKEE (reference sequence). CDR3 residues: CASSLWTGVNQPQHF. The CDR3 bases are TGTGCCAGCAGCTTGTGGACAGGGGTAAATCAGCCCCAGCATTTT.

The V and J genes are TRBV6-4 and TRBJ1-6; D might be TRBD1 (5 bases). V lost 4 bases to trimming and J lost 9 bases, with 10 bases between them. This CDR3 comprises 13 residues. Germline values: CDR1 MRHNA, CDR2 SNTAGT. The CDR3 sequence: CASSVDSSSPLHF. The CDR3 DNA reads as TGTGCCAGCAGTGTTGACAGTAGTTCACCCCTCCACTTT.